Following are 4 T cell receptor beta chains from one sample sequenced in a study of blood T cell repertoires in COVID-19. Profiling relied on immunoSEQ multiplex PCR, and the TCRdb table lists in-frame clones only, not all of them. This sample has approximately 180,000 clones, with more than 80% found just once. The sequenced material came from PBMCs or T cells enriched from blood (not recorded which). The receptors were sampled from a man aged 35 to 55 who had recovered from COVID-19.

This chain joins TRBV27 and TRBJ2-7; 9 bases are shared with TRBD1. Germline V gives CDR1 MNHEY, CDR2 SMNVEV (reference sequence). There are 14 residues in the CDR3. V lost 2 bases to trimming and J lost 6 bases; unmatched junction nucleotides: 5. CDR3 sequence: CASSLIQGAGEQYF. CDR3 DNA: TGTGCCAGCAGTTTAATACAGGGGGCCGGCGAGCAGTACTTC.

The chain couples TRBV5-1 to TRBJ1-4; 7 bases match TRBD1. Germline V gene lookup returns CDR1 SGHRS and CDR2 YFSETQ. The CDR3 spans 15 residues. V lost 4 bases to trimming and J lost 10 bases; unmatched junction nucleotides: 13. CDR3 sequence reads: CASSTLSDKGAKLFF. In nucleotides, the CDR3 is TGCGCCAGCAGCACCCTTTCAGACAAGGGGGCAAAACTGTTTTTT.

The chain recombines TRBV2 with TRBJ1-4; D may be TRBD1 (5 bases). There are 12 residues in the CDR3. Germline assignment: CDR1 SNHLY and CDR2 FYNNEI. The V gene lost 10 bases and the J gene lost 3 bases, with 9 bases spanning the gap. The CDR3 here is CAMGRPNEKLFF. The CDR3 DNA reads as TGTGCCATGGGGCGGCCTAATGAAAAACTGTTTTTT. Supplemented by reference TRBV2 and TRBJ1-4, the full variable domain reads EPEVTQTPSHQVTQMGQEVILRCVPISNHLYFYWYRQILGQKVEFLVSFYNNEISEKSEIFDDQFSVERPDGSNFTLKIRSTKLEDSAMYFCAMGRPNEKLFFGSGTQLSVL.

J is TRBJ2-3 and V is TRBV5-4; 9 nucleotides align to TRBD2. CDR3 length equals 16 residues. Germline CDR1 is SGHNT and CDR2 is YYREEE (reference sequence). V shed 0 bases and J 3 bases; nucleotides not matched to a gene: 5. CDR3 nucleotide sequence: TGTGCCAGCAGCTTGGGGGGTAGCGGGGGTACAGATACGCAGTATTTT. This encodes CASSLGGSGGTDTQYF.